This T cell receptor beta chain was retrieved from a study of T cells expressing NK-cell markers (dated by TCRdb to between 2020 and 2021). Turning to the overall study: About eight donors provided sorted CD3+CD56+NKG2C+, CD3+CD56+NKG2C- and CD3+CD56-NKG2C+ T-cell subsets, whose TCR beta-chain repertoires were profiled. Most of the eight sequenced donors were HCMV-seropositive and one was HCMV-seronegative. The study sequenced eight donors, all healthy volunteers chosen at random: three men and five women. Libraries were sequenced as 2 x 150 bp reads on Illumina HiSeq 2000/2500, MiSeq or NextSeq.

CDR1 and CDR2 are read off the germline V gene (reference sequence) as SGHKS and YYEKEE. Measured from the cysteine to the phenylalanine, the CDR3 is 16 residues long. Only the protein sequence is given. As regards this clonotype: The specificity of this receptor is unknown.

Instrument on record: Illumina HiSeq 2000. The TCR beta cDNA libraries were made using 5'RACE template switching, a step that added both a universal primer site and unique molecular identifiers. Priming for cDNA synthesis came from the TCR beta constant segment, and two successive PCR amplification steps followed. Per the original workflow: MIGEC handled demultiplexing of the reads and grouping by UMI, while MiTCR was used to assemble and quantify clonotypes. To exclude erroneous sequences, only TCR cDNA sequences supported by at least two reads were retained. The tcR package was used for downstream repertoire analysis, with clonotypes matched between fractions based on CDR3 nucleotide sequence plus V segment. VDJmatch was used to annotate antigen specificity against VDJdb, with one amino acid substitution allowed in CDR3. TCRdb reprocessed the reads, so every CDR3 protein sequence counts as one entry and DNA is not shown. TCRdb's processing, not the authors' own work, is the source of the V and J calls. The data table for this sample lists 550,000 to 600,000 distinct CDR3 sequences. The top ten clones comprise under 4.5% of the sample.

HCMV serostatus was determined by detecting HCMV-specific IgG in serum with a commercial ELISA kit. Peripheral blood mononuclear cells were isolated from blood by Ficoll density gradient centrifugation. Beyond this particular receptor, the publication reports: Whether the expanded NKG2C-expressing T cell clones were specific for HCMV antigens remained unclear. Those dominant clonotypes were again the most abundant among CD3+CD56-NKG2C+ cells in four donors, at 28.3-60.1%. In several donors, the dominant CD3+CD56+NKG2C+ clonotypes were found to rank among the top 10 CD8+ clonotypes and to make up about 1.0-7.5% of CD8+ T cells.

Sequencing was performed on blood T cells: a sorted CD56 or NKG2C T cell subset, CD4+ or CD8+ T cells, or bulk PBMC T cells (not recorded which). The TCR comes from a man between 18 and 29 years old in good health. Donor details come from another sample of the same person, matched by shared clones. The chain is encoded by TRBV5-5 joined to TRBJ1-5; TCRdb designates TRBD1, a call that cannot be tested without DNA. For the CDR3, the sequence is CASSPGTGAFNQPQHF.